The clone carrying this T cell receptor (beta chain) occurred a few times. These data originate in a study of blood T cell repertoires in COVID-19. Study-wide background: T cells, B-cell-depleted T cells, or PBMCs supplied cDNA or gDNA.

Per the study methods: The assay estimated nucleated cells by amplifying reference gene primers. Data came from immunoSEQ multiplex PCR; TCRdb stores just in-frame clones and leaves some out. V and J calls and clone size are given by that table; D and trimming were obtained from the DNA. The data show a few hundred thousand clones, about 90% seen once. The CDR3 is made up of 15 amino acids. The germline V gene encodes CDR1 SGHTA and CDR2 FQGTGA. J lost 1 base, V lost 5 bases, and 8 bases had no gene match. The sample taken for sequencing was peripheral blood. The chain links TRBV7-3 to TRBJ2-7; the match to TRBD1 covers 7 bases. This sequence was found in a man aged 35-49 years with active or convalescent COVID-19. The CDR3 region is CASSRSRDRSYEQYF. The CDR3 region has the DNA TGTGCCAGCAGCCGTAGCCGGGACAGATCCTACGAGCAGTACTTC.